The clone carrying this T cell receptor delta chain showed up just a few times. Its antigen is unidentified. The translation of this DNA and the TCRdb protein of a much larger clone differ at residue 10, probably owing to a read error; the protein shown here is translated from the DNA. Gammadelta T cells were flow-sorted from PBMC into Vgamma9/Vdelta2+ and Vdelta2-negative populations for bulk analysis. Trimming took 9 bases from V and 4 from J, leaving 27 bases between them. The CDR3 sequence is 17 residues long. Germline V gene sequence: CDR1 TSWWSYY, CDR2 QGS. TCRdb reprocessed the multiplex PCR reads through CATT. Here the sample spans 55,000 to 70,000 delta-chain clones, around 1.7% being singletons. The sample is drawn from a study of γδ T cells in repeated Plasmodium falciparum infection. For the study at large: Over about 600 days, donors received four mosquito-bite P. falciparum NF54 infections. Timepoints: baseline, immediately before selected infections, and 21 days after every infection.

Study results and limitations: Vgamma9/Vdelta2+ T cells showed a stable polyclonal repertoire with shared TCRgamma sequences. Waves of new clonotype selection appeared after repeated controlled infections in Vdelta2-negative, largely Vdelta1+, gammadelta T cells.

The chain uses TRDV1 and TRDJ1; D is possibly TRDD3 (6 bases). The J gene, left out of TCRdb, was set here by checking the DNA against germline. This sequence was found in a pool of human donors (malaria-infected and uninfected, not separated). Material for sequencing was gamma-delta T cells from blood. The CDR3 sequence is CALTPRRWGCAGDKLIF. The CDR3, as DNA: TGTGCTCTGACACCCCGTAGATGGGGATGCGCGGGCGATAAACTCATCTTT.